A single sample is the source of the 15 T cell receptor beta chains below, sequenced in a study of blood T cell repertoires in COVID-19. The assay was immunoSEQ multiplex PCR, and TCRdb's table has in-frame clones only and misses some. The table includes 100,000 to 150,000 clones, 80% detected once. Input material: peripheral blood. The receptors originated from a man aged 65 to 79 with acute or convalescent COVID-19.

The CDR3, as DNA: TGTGCCAGCAGCTCGGGTAATTCACCCCTCCACTTT. It encodes CASSSGNSPLHF. The chain is built from TRBV6-5 and TRBJ1-6; D unclear. From germline, CDR1 is MNHEY and CDR2 SVGAGI. CDR3 length equals 12 residues. The V and J ends lost 6 bases and 6 bases respectively, with 6 bases between them.

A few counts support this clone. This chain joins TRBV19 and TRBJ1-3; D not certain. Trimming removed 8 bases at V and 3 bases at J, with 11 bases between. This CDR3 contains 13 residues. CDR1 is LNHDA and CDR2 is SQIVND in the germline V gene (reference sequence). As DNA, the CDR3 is TGTGCCAGTCCCGCGGAGCGTGGAAACACCATATATTTT. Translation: CASPAERGNTIYF.

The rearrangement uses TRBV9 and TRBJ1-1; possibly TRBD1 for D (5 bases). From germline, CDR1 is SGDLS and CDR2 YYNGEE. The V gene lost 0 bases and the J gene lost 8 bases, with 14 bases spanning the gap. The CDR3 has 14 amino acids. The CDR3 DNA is TGTGCCAGCAGCGTAGGACAGTTGATGGAGGAAGCTTTCTTT. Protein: CASSVGQLMEEAFF.

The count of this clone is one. CDR3 DNA sequence: TGTGCCAGCAGCTTGGGAGGGACACATTCGCAGCCCCAGCATTTT. It is translated as CASSLGGTHSQPQHF. The genes are TRBV5-6 and TRBJ1-5, with a possible D match to TRBD1 (6 bases). Germline V gives CDR1 SGHDT, CDR2 YYEEEE. The CDR3 consists of 15 residues. The V and J ends lost 0 bases and 7 bases respectively, with 14 bases between them.

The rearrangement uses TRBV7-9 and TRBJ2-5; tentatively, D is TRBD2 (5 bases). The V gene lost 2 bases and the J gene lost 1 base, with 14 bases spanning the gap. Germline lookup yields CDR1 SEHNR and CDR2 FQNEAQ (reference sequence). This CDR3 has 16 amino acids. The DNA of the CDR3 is TGTGCCAGCAGCTTATCGGGGTCTCCTTTCCAAGAGACCCAGTACTTC. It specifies CASSLSGSPFQETQYF.

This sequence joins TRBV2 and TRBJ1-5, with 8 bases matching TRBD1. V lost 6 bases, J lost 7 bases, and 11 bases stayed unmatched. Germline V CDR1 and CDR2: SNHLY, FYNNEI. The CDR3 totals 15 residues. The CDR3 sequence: CASSLDQGAGQPQHF. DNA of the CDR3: TGTGCCAGCAGCCTTGATCAGGGGGCGGGACAGCCCCAGCATTTT.

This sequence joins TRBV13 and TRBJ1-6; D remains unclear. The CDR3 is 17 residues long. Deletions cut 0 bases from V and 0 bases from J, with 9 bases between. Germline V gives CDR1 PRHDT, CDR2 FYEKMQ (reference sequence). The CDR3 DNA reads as TGTGCCAGCAGCTTAGGTCTGGCCAGCTCCTATAATTCACCCCTCCACTTT. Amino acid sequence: CASSLGLASSYNSPLHF. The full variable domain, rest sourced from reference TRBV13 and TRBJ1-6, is AAGVIQSPRHLIKEKRETATLKCYPIPRHDTVYWYQQGPGQDPQFLISFYEKMQSDKGSIPDRFSAQQFSDYHSELNMSSLELGDSALYFCASSLGLASSYNSPLHFGNGTRLTVT.

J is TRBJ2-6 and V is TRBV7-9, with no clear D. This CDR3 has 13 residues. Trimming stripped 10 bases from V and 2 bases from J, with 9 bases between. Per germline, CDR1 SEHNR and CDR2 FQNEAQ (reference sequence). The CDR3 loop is CATLEAGANVLTF. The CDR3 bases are TGTGCCACGCTAGAGGCTGGGGCCAACGTCCTGACTTTC.

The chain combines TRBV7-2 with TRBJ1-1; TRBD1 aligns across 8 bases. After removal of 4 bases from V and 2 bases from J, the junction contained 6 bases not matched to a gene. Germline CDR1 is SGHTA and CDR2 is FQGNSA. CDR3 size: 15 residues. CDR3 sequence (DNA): TGTGCCAGCAGCTATGGGACAGGATATAACACTGAAGCTTTCTTT. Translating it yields CASSYGTGYNTEAFF.

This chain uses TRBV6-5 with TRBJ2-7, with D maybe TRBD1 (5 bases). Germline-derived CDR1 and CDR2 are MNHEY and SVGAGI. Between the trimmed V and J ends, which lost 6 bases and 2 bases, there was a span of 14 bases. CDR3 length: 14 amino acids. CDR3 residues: CASSRQLDTYEQYF. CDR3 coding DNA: TGTGCCAGCAGCCGACAGCTAGATACCTACGAGCAGTACTTC.

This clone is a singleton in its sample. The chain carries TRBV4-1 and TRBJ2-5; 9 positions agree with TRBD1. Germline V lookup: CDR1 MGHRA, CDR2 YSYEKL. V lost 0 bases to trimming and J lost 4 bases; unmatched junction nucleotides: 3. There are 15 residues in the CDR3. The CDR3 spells CASSQEGTGLETQYF. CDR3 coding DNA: TGCGCCAGCAGCCAAGAAGGGACAGGGCTAGAGACCCAGTACTTC.

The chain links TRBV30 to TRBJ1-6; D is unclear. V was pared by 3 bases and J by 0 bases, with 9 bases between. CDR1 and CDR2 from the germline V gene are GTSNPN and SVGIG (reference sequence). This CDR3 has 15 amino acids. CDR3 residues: CAWRAVSSYNSPLHF. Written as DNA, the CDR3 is TGTGCCTGGAGAGCTGTAAGCTCCTATAATTCACCCCTCCACTTT.

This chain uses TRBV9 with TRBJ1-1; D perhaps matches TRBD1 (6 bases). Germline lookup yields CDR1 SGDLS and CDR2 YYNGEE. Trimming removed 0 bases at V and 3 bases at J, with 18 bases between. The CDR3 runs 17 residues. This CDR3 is CASSVARPGESHTEAFF. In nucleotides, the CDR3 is TGTGCCAGCAGCGTAGCTAGGCCAGGGGAGAGTCACACTGAAGCTTTCTTT.

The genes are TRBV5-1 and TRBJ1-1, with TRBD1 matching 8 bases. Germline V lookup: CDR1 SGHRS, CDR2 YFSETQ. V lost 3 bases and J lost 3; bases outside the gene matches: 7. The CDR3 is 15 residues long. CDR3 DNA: TGCGCCAGCAGCTCGGGACAGGCTGGGTACACTGAAGCTTTCTTT. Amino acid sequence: CASSSGQAGYTEAFF.

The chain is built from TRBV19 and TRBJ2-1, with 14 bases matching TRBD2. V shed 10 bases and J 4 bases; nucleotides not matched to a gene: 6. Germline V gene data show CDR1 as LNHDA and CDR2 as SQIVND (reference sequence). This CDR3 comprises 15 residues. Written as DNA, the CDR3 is TGTGCCACGACTAGCGGGGGGGCTAGATACAATGAGCAGTTCTTC. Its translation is CATTSGGARYNEQFF.